A selection of T cell receptor beta chains follows, all from one sample in a study of shared clonotypes between healthy human individuals. Some clones are missing from TCRdb's copy, which holds only in-frame ones; the method was immunoSEQ multiplex PCR. The table lists more than 1,200,000 clones, 98% of them singletons. Sequencing was carried out using naive CD4+ T cells sorted from blood. The receptor set was obtained from a man under 40 in good health. CDR3s leave out the opening cysteine and the closing phenylalanine or tryptophan.

TRBV19	TRBJ1-1	ASSMWSVNTEAF
TRBV19	TRBJ2-1	ASSTTVYNEQF
TRBV29-1	TRBJ2-2	SARTAPTGELF
TRBV19	TRBJ2-6	ASSISEHVSGANVLT
TRBV10-3	TRBJ1-1	AIRTEDTEAF
TRBV19	TRBJ2-3	AAGPSTDTQY
TRBV5-1	TRBJ1-3	ASTASSGNTIY
TRBV28	TRBJ2-7	ASSWRGTGYEQY
TRBV11-2	TRBJ1-1	ASSLDRADTEAF
TRBV28	TRBJ2-5	ASGATSGGQETQY
TRBV18	TRBJ1-3	ASSPKNGQHGNTIY
TRBV9	TRBJ2-7	ASSVQGLAGPYEQY
TRBV7-3	TRBJ2-2	ASSLTRRQGGTGELF
TRBV18	TRBJ1-5	ASSQERTQPQH
TRBV19	TRBJ1-5	ASSISLRRGNQPQH
TRBV30	TRBJ2-3	AWALRGGLPTDTQY
TRBV9	TRBJ2-3	ASSVDRGTDTQY
TRBV27	TRBJ2-1	ATATYNEQF
TRBV9	TRBJ2-1	ASSVTLGIGDNEQF
TRBV27	TRBJ2-7	ASAMTGGEQY
TRBV5-1	TRBJ2-1	ASSLVPGGVNDEQF
TRBV5-1	TRBJ2-7	ASSLEVQGRGEQY
TRBV4-2	TRBJ2-7	ASSLGENYEQY
TRBV28	TRBJ2-7	ASRLRGADYEQY
TRBV7-8	TRBJ2-7	ASSLYGPGSYEQY
TRBV5-1	TRBJ2-1	ASSFGLAGANEQF
TRBV10-2	TRBJ2-7	ASSEALGPQREQY
TRBV11-2	TRBJ2-7	ASSPLRGLRLYEQY
TRBV2	TRBJ2-5	ASSPDSRRETQY
TRBV19	TRBJ2-1	ASSIDVYPAEQF
TRBV11-2	TRBJ2-5	ASSRTGSSWTQY
TRBV28	TRBJ1-2	ASSLSLNYGYT
TRBV11-2	TRBJ2-7	ASSLSPVYSYEQY
TRBV19	TRBJ2-2	ASSSPRLRGNTGELF
TRBV27	TRBJ1-1	ASATGATEAF
TRBV10-3	TRBJ2-5	AISGAAQETQY